These 2 T cell receptor beta chains came from one sample sequenced in a study of blood T cells in healthy people across ages. A second PCR, run for about 7 to 11 cycles, used a sample-barcoded 5' primer plus a J-beta primer mix. TCRdb processed the 5' RACE reads anew with MiXCR; each CDR3 protein has one entry. Among 700,000 to 850,000 distinct CDR3 sequences listed, approximately 35% were seen once. The sample taken for sequencing was blood. The receptors here all came from a man aged 18 to 30 in good health.

This clonotype has only a few counts. This rearrangement joins TRBV12-3 or TRBV12-4 to TRBJ2-5; perhaps TRBD2 as D (7 bases). With 4 bases removed from V and 2 bases from J, the gap between germline ends came to 14 bases. The CDR3 has 15 residues. The CDR3 spells CASSYGGGLQETQYF. The DNA for the CDR3 is TGTGCCAGCAGTTATGGGGGGGGGCTTCAAGAGACCCAGTACTTC.

This clonotype was observed at least ten times. The rearrangement uses TRBV25-1 and TRBJ2-3; 8 nucleotides align to TRBD2. J lost 0 bases, V lost 7 bases, and 6 bases had no gene match. CDR1 MGHDK and CDR2 SYGVNS come from the germline V gene. The CDR3 consists of 15 residues. The CDR3 bases are TGTGCCAGCACCAAAAGCGGGGGTAGCACAGATACGCAGTATTTT. Translating it yields CASTKSGGSTDTQYF.